This is a list of T cell receptor beta chains from one sample in a study of blood T cell repertoires in COVID-19. Clones were read by immunoSEQ multiplex PCR, and TCRdb kept only the in-frame ones, dropping some. The data hold about 380,000 clones, with roughly 77% observed a single time. The sample comprised peripheral blood. Receptors originate from a human donor with acute or convalescent COVID-19. The donor label of this sample is uncertain. CDR3s include the opening cysteine and the closing phenylalanine or tryptophan. The D gene is left open where the match is weak. The size field is filled for only some rows; it gives once, few, many or a size class.

>.|TRBV11-2|.|TRBJ2-7
TGTGCCAGCAGCTCGCGGGACCACGGTGGCTACGAGCAGTACTTC
CASSSRDHGGYEQYF
>TRBD1|TRBV30|.|TRBJ1-2
TGTGCCTGGAGTGGACAGGGGGCATATGGCTACACCTTC
CAWSGQGAYGYTF
>TRBD2|TRBV5-1|.|TRBJ2-3
TGCGCCAGCAGCTCACGGACTAGCGGGGGGATTTCTAGCACAGATACGCAGTATTTT
CASSSRTSGGISSTDTQYF
>.|TRBV3-1/TRBV3-2|.|TRBJ2-7
TGTGCCAGCAGCCAAGATGGTACGGGGCAGTACTTC
CASSQDGTGQYF
>TRBD1|TRBV6-5|.|TRBJ1-5
TGTGCCAGCAAAAACAGGGGTTTAGATCAGCCCCAGCATTTT
CASKNRGLDQPQHF
>.|TRBV5-1|.|TRBJ2-1
TGCGCCAGCAGCTTCGTCGGGGGATCAGACAATGAGCAGTTCTTC
CASSFVGGSDNEQFF
>.|TRBV30|.|TRBJ2-7
TGTGCCTGGAGTGTACTCCCCTGGTACGAGCAGTACTTC
CAWSVLPWYEQYF
>.|TRBV2|.|TRBJ1-2
TGTGCCAGCAGTGCACAGGGAGCCTATGGCTACACCTTC
CASSAQGAYGYTF
>.|TRBV3-1/TRBV3-2|once|TRBJ1-2
TGTGCCAGCAGCCGGGCCTCGAGCGGCTATGGCTACACCTTC
CASSRASSGYGYTF
>.|TRBV19|.|TRBJ1-1
TGTGCCAGTACCTCACGGGTTCGGACTGAAGCTTTCTTT
CASTSRVRTEAFF
>.|TRBV5-1|.|TRBJ1-1
TGCGCCAGCAGCTGGGTCGGACAGACTGAAGCTTTCTTT
CASSWVGQTEAFF
>.|TRBV4-1|.|TRBJ1-2
TGCGCCAGCAGCCAACAGGGAGGGAACTATGGCTACACCTTC
CASSQQGGNYGYTF
>.|TRBV10-2|once|TRBJ2-7
TGCGCCAGCAGTGAGCACCAGGGATACGAGCAGTACTTC
CASSEHQGYEQYF
>TRBD2|TRBV19|.|TRBJ2-2
TGTGCCAGTAGTAGAGAACTAGCGGGGGGGCCAACCGGGGAGCTGTTTTTT
CASSRELAGGPTGELFF
>.|TRBV15|.|TRBJ1-5
TGTGCCACCAGCAGAGAACTCAGCGCGGGCCAGCCCCAGCATTTT
CATSRELSAGQPQHF
>.|TRBV2|few|TRBJ1-1
TGTGCCAGCTCGAATGGGGACGGAGGGACTGAAGCTTTCTTT
CASSNGDGGTEAFF
>TRBD2|TRBV28|.|TRBJ2-1
TGTGCCAGCAGTGCTTGGACTAGCGGAACCTACAATGAGCAGTTCTTC
CASSAWTSGTYNEQFF
>TRBD1|TRBV5-5|many|TRBJ2-3
TGTCCTACAGGGACAGTAGACTATTTT
CPTGTVDYF
>.|TRBV11-2|once|TRBJ1-6
TGTGCCAGCAGCTCCGTGGTATCAGGGGCCATCTATAATTCACCCCTCCACTTT
CASSSVVSGAIYNSPLHF
>TRBD1|TRBV5-4|.|TRBJ1-1
TGTGCCAGCAGCTTGGGTGGTGGGACAGGGAGTACTGAAGCTTTCTTT
CASSLGGGTGSTEAFF
>TRBD1|TRBV6-2/TRBV6-3|.|TRBJ1-3
TGTGCCAGCAGTACCCCGGGGACAGGGAGAAACACCATATATTTT
CASSTPGTGRNTIYF
>.|TRBV3-1/TRBV3-2|few|TRBJ2-2
TGTGCCAGCAGCCAAGTTGTCAGGTCCTACACCGGGGAGCTGTTTTTT
CASSQVVRSYTGELFF
>TRBD1|TRBV19|.|TRBJ2-2
TGTGCCAGTAGTTATAGGGGGCGCGGCGGGGAGCTGTTTTTT
CASSYRGRGGELFF
>.|TRBV6-5|.|TRBJ1-2
TGTGCCAGCAGCGAGACAGTCTATGGCTACACCTTC
CASSETVYGYTF
>.|TRBV28|.|TRBJ2-3
TGTGCCAGCAGACGAGGAACAGATACGCAGTATTTT
CASRRGTDTQYF
>.|TRBV24-1|.|TRBJ2-3
TGTGCCACCAGAGGAGCAGATACGCAGTATTTT
CATRGADTQYF
>TRBD1|TRBV2|.|TRBJ1-2
TGTGCCAGCAGCAGTACAGGGGGCTATGGCTACACCTTC
CASSSTGGYGYTF
>.|TRBV2|.|TRBJ2-1
TGTGCCAGCAGGGAGACTTACAATGAGCAGTTCTTC
CASRETYNEQFF
>.|TRBV6-6|.|TRBJ1-2
TGTGCCAGCAGCAGGGGAGAAGGCTACACCTTC
CASSRGEGYTF
>TRBD1|TRBV29-1|many|TRBJ1-2
TGCAGCGCTGACAGGGACTCCTATGGCTACACCTTC
CSADRDSYGYTF
>.|TRBV7-9|.|TRBJ1-3
TGTGCCAGCAGCTTAGTTGGCGGGGGGCTCAACTCTGGAAACACCATATATTTT
CASSLVGGGLNSGNTIYF
>.|TRBV27|.|TRBJ1-2
TGTGCCAGCAGTTCCGCAGGGACTAACTATGGCTACACCTTC
CASSSAGTNYGYTF
>TRBD1|TRBV2|.|TRBJ2-5
TGTGCCAGCACCCGGGACAGGAGACAAGAGACCCAGTACTTC
CASTRDRRQETQYF
>.|TRBV19|.|TRBJ1-4
TGTGCCAGTAGTACCTACACAGGACCGCTTAATGAAAAACTGTTTTTT
CASSTYTGPLNEKLFF
>TRBD1|TRBV6-1|.|TRBJ1-5
TGTGCCAGCAGTGAGGGACAGCACAATCAGCCCCAGCATTTT
CASSEGQHNQPQHF
>.|TRBV27|few|TRBJ1-2
TGTGCCAGCAGTTTAAAGACGGGCGGAGGGGGCTACACCTTC
CASSLKTGGGGYTF
>.|TRBV7-8|.|TRBJ2-6
TGTGCCAGCAGCTTAGGAGGCTCTGGGGCCAACGTCCTGACTTTC
CASSLGGSGANVLTF
>TRBD1|TRBV7-9|.|TRBJ2-7
TGTGCCAGCAGCGCCCCGGGACAGGGCTCCTACGAGCAGTACTTC
CASSAPGQGSYEQYF
>TRBD1|TRBV27|once|TRBJ2-3
TGTGCCAGCAGACAGGGGGGCGATACGCAGTATTTT
CASRQGGDTQYF
>.|TRBV19|.|TRBJ2-3
TGTGCCAGTAGTATAGCTGGGCTCACAGATACGCAGTATTTT
CASSIAGLTDTQYF
>.|TRBV5-4|.|TRBJ2-1
TGTGCCAGCAGGGAGGACCGGGCAGGCTACAATGAGCAGTTCTTC
CASREDRAGYNEQFF
>TRBD1|TRBV27|.|TRBJ1-6
TGTGCCAGCAGTTTCCGGATGGTGGGACAGAGCTCCTATAATTCACCCCTCCACTTT
CASSFRMVGQSSYNSPLHF
>.|TRBV5-1|.|TRBJ2-3
TGCGCCAGCAGCCCGGTGGGGCCCACAGATACGCAGTATTTT
CASSPVGPTDTQYF
>.|TRBV6-6|few|TRBJ1-5
TGTGCCAGCCGCAGGGGAACGAATCAGCCCCAGCATTTT
CASRRGTNQPQHF
>TRBD1|TRBV11-2|.|TRBJ1-6
TGTGCCAGCAGCTTCCGGGACAGGGGGCGGGGAGGATCACCCCTCCACTTT
CASSFRDRGRGGSPLHF
>TRBD1|TRBV18|.|TRBJ2-3
TGTGCCAGCTCACCCGAGGCAGGGGGCCTTGGGTATTTT
CASSPEAGGLGYF
>TRBD1|TRBV5-1|.|TRBJ1-1
TGCGCCAGCAGCTCGGGCCTGGGACAGGGGAACACTGAAGCTTTCTTT
CASSSGLGQGNTEAFF
>TRBD1|TRBV4-1|.|TRBJ1-3
TGCGCCAGCAGCCGCCGAGCGGACAGGGGTCGTGGTGGAAACACCATATATTTT
CASSRRADRGRGGNTIYF
>TRBD1|TRBV30|few|TRBJ1-3
TGTGCCTCCGCCTACAGGGGAAGCTCTGGAAACACCATATATTTT
CASAYRGSSGNTIYF
>TRBD1|TRBV10-3|.|TRBJ1-2
TGTGCCACCCGGACAGGGGCAAATGGCTACACCTTC
CATRTGANGYTF
>TRBD1|TRBV6-1|.|TRBJ1-2
TGTGCCAGCAGTGAACCGGACAGGGGGACTTTTGGCTACACCTTC
CASSEPDRGTFGYTF
>.|TRBV7-9|.|TRBJ2-3
TGTGCCAGCAGCCCTCCGAGGAGCCGTGACACAGATACGCAGTATTTT
CASSPPRSRDTDTQYF
>.|TRBV5-6|.|TRBJ2-1
TGTGCCAGCAGCTTCCCCTCGCGCTTTAATGAGCAGTTCTTC
CASSFPSRFNEQFF